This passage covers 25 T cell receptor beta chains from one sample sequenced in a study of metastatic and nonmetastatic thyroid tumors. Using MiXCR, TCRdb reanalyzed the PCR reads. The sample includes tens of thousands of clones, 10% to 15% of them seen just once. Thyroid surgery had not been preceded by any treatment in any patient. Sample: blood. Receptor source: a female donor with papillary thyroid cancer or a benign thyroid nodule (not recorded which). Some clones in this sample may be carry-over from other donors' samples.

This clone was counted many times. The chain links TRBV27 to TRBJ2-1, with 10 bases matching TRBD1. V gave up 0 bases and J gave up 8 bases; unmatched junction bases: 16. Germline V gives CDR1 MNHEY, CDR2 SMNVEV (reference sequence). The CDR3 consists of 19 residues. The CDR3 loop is CASSLSSPAGTGAIYEQFF. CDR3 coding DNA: TGTGCCAGCAGTTTATCGTCCCCCGCCGGGACAGGGGCTATCTATGAGCAGTTCTTC.

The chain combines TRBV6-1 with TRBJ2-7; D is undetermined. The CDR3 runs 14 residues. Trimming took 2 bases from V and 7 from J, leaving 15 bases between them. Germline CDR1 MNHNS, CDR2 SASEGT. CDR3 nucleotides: TGTGCCAGCAGTGAACCACAGTCTTTTACAGAGCAGTACTTC. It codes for CASSEPQSFTEQYF.

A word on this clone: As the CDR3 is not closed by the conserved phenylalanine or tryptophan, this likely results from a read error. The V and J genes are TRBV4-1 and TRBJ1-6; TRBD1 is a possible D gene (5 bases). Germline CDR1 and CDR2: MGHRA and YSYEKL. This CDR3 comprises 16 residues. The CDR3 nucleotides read TGCGCCAGCAGCCAAGAATTAGGACAAACAAATTCACCTCTCCACCTT. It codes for CASSQELGQTNSPLHL.

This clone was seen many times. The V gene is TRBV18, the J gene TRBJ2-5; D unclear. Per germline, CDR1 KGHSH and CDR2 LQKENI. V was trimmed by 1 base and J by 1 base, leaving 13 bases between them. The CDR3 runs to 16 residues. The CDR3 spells CASSPRASVVQETQYF. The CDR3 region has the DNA TGTGCCAGCTCACCACGAGCGTCGGTAGTCCAAGAGACCCAGTACTTC.

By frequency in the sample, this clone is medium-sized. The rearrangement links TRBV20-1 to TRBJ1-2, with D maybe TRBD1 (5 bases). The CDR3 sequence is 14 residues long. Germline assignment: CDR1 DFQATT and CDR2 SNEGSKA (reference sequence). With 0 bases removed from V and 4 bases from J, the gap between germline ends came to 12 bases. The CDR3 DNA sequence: TGCAGTGCTAGAGATGGGGCCAGGAGCTATGGCTACACCTTC. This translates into CSARDGARSYGYTF.

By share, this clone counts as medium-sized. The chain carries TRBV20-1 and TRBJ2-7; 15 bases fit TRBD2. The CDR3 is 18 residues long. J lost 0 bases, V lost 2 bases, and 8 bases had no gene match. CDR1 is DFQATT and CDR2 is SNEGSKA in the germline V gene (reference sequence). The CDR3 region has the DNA TGCAGTGCTAGAACGGGACTAGCGGGAGGATATTTCTCCTACGAGCAGTACTTC. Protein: CSARTGLAGGYFSYEQYF.

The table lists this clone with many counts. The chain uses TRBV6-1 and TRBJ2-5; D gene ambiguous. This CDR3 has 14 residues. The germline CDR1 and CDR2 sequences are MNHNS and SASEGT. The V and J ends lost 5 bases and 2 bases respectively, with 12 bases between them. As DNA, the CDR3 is TGTGCCAGCAGTTTATACGCCGGACAAGAGACCCAGTACTTC. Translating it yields CASSLYAGQETQYF.

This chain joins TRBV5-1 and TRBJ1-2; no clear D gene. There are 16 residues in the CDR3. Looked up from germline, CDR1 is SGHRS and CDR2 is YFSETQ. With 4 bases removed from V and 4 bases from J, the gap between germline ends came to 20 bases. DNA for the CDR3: TGCGCCAGCAGCACGGGAACAGCCGAACTCCTCTATGGCTACACCTTC. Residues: CASSTGTAELLYGYTF.

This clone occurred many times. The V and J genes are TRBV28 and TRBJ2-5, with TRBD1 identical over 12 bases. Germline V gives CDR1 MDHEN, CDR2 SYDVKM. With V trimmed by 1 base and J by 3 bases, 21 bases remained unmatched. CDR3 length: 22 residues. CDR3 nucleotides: TGTGCCAGCAGTTTATTATTTGGTCCGTTTGTACCGGGACAGGGGGCGAAAGAGACCCAGTACTTC. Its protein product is CASSLLFGPFVPGQGAKETQYF.

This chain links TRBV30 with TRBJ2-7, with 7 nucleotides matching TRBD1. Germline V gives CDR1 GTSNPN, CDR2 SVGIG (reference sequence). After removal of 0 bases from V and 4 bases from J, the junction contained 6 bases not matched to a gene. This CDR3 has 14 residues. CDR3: CAWSVAGTAYEQYF. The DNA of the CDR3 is TGTGCCTGGAGTGTAGCAGGGACAGCTTACGAGCAGTACTTC.

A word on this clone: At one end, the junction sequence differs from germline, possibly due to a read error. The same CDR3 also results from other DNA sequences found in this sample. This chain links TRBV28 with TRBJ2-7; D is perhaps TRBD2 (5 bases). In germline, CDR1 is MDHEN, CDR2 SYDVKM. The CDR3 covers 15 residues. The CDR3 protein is CASRKLAGGPLEQYF. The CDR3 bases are TGTGCAAGCAGGAAGCTAGCTGGAGGCCCCCTCGAGCAGTACTTC.

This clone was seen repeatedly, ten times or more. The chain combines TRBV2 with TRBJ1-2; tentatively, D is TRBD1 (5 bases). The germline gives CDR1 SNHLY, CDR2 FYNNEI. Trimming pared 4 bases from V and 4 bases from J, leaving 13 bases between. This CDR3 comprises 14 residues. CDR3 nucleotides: TGTGCCAGCAGTGCGATGACAGCTATCTATGGCTACACCTTC. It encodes CASSAMTAIYGYTF.

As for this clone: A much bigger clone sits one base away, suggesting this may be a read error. CDR3 DNA sequence: TGTGCCAGCTCACCGATCCAGGCCGGGGTAGAGACCCAGTACTTC. It codes for CASSPIQAGVETQYF. V is TRBV18 and J is TRBJ2-5, with a tentative D call TRBD2 (5 bases). The CDR3 covers 15 residues. V lost 3 bases, J lost 4 bases, and 15 bases lay in between. CDR1 and CDR2 (germline): KGHSH, LQKENI. The full variable domain, with the rest looked up from reference TRBV18 and TRBJ2-5, is NAGVMQNPRHLVRRRGQEARLRCSPMKGHSHVYWYRQLPEEGLKFMVYLQKENIIDESGMPKERFSAEFPKEGPSILRIQQVVRGDSAAYFCASSPIQAGVETQYFGPGTRLLVL.

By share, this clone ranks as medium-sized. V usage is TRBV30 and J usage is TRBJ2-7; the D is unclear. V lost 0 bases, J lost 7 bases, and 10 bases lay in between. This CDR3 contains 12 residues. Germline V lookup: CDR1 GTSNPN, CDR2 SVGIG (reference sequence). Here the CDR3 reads CAWSVRAEEQYF. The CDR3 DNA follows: TGTGCCTGGAGTGTACGGGCAGAGGAGCAGTACTTC.

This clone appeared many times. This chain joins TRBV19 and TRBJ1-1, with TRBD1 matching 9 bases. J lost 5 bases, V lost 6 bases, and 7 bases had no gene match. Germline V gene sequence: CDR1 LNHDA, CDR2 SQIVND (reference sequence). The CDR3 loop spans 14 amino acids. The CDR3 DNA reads TGTGCCAGTAGCCGAGGGGACAGGGTGACTGAAGCTTTCTTT. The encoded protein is CASSRGDRVTEAFF.

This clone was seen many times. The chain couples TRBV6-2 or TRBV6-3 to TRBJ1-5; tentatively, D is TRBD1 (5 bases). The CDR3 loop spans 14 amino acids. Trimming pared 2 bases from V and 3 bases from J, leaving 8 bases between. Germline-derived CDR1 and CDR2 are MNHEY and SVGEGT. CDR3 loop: CASSYPGLNQPQHF. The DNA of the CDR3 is TGTGCCAGCAGTTACCCAGGGCTCAATCAGCCCCAGCATTTT.

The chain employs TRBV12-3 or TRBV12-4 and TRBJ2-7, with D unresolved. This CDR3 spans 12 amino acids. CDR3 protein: CPSPQGLSEQYF. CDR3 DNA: TGTCCGAGCCCGCAAGGGTTGAGTGAGCAGTACTTC.

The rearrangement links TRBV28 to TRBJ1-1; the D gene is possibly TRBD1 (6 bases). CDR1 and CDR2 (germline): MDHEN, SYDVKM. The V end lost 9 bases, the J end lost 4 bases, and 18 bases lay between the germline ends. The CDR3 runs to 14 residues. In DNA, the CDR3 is TGTGCCAGTACGTGGGGGGGCGCAGGCACTGAAGCTTTCTTT. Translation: CASTWGGAGTEAFF.

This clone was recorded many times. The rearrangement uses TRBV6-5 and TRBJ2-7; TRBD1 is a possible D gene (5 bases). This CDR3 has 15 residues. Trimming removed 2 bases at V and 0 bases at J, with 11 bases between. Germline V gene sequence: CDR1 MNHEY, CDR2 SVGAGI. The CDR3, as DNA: TGTGCCAGCAGTTACGAAGGGGCCAACTCCTACGAGCAGTACTTC. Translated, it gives CASSYEGANSYEQYF.

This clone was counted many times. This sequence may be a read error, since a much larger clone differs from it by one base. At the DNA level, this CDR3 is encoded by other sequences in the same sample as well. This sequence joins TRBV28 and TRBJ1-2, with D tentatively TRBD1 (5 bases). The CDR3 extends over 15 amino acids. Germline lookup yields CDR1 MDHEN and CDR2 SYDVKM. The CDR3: CASTHAVGQGHGYTF. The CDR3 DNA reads TGTGCTAGCACCCATGCCGTCGGGCAGGGTCATGGCTACACCTTC.

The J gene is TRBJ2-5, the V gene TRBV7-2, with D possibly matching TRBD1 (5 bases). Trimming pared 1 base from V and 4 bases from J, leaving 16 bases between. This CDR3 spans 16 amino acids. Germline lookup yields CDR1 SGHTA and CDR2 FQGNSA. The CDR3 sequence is CASSLVLSRQGETQYF. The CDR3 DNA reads TGTGCCAGCAGCTTAGTGCTATCCCGGCAGGGAGAGACCCAGTACTTC.

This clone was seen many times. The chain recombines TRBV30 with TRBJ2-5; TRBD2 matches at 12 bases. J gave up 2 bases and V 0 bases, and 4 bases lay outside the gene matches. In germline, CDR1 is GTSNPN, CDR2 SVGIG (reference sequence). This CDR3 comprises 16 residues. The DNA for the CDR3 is TGTGCCTGGAGTGTCGGGACTAGCGGGCTACAAGAGACCCAGTACTTC. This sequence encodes CAWSVGTSGLQETQYF.

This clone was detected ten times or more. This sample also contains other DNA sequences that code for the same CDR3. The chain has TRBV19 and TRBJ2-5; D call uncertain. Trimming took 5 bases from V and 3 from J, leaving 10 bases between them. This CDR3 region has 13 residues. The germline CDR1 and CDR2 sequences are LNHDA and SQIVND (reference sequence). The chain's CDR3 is CASSPRLEETQYF. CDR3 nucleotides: TGTGCCAGTAGTCCCAGGCTGGAAGAGACCCAGTACTTC.

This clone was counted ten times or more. The CDR3 DNA reads TGTGCCAGCAGTAACCCGGGACAGGGGGTTCGAAATGAAAAACTGTTTTTT. Its protein is CASSNPGQGVRNEKLFF. J is TRBJ1-4 and V is TRBV6-2 or TRBV6-3; TRBD1 aligns across 11 bases. Germline-derived CDR1 and CDR2 are MNHEY and SVGEGT. The CDR3 has 17 amino acids. Unmatched junction bases numbered 10, after V lost 5 bases and J lost 5 bases.

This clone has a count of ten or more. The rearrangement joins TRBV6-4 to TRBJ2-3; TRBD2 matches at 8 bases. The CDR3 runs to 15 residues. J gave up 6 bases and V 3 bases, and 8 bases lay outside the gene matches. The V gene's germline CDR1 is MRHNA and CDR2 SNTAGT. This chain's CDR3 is CASSESAGEGDTQYF. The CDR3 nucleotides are TGTGCCAGCAGTGAGTCAGCGGGAGAAGGGGATACGCAGTATTTT.